These T cell receptor beta chains were read from a single sample in a study of breast tumors, draining lymph nodes, adjacent tissues. TCRdb itself ran the multiplex PCR reads through MiXCR, one entry per CDR3 protein. The table lists approximately 100,000 distinct CDR3 sequences, 20% to 25% of them singletons, with 1% to 1.5% in the top ten. Sample: axillary lymph node tissue. The receptors stem from a female donor with breast cancer. Some clones in this sample may be carry-over from other donors' samples. Both conserved end residues are part of each CDR3. A D gene is named only where the DNA matches it firmly. Expanded clones get a size class; other rows say once, few or many, or leave the size out.

clone_size: many; j_call: TRBJ2-7; v_call: TRBV6-5; d_call: -; cdr3_aa: CASRNTHSEQYF; cdr3_nt: TGTGCCAGCAGAAACACCCACAGCGAGCAGTACTTC
clone_size: -; j_call: TRBJ1-1; v_call: TRBV19; d_call: -; cdr3_aa: CASAEQVNTEAFF; cdr3_nt: TGTGCCAGCGCCGAACAGGTGAACACTGAAGCTTTCTTT
clone_size: many; j_call: TRBJ1-3; v_call: TRBV6-6; d_call: -; cdr3_aa: CASSYGQISGNTIYF; cdr3_nt: TGTGCCAGCAGTTATGGACAGATCTCTGGAAACACCATATATTTT
clone_size: many; j_call: TRBJ2-7; v_call: TRBV14; d_call: TRBD1; cdr3_aa: CASSQVSGQGSYEQYF; cdr3_nt: TGTGCCAGCAGCCAAGTCTCGGGACAGGGATCCTACGAGCAGTACTTC
clone_size: many; j_call: TRBJ2-2; v_call: TRBV5-1; d_call: TRBD2; cdr3_aa: CASSLAYASGAKVIGELFF; cdr3_nt: TGCGCCAGCAGCTTGGCCTATGCTAGCGGGGCAAAAGTAATCGGGGAGCTGTTTTTT
clone_size: many; j_call: TRBJ2-1; v_call: TRBV19; d_call: -; cdr3_aa: CASRGQGRQEQFF; cdr3_nt: TGTGCCAGTCGAGGGCAGGGGCGCCAAGAGCAGTTCTTC
clone_size: many; j_call: TRBJ1-2; v_call: TRBV12-3/TRBV12-4; d_call: -; cdr3_aa: CASTIRVFGYTF; cdr3_nt: TGTGCCAGCACTATCAGGGTCTTTGGCTACACCTTC
clone_size: many; j_call: TRBJ1-2; v_call: TRBV5-5; d_call: -; cdr3_aa: CASSLDRLGHYGYTF; cdr3_nt: TGTGCCAGCAGCTTGGACAGGCTTGGGCACTATGGCTACACCTTC
clone_size: many; j_call: TRBJ1-2; v_call: TRBV9; d_call: -; cdr3_aa: CASSVGGASGNGYTF; cdr3_nt: TGTGCCAGCAGCGTAGGGGGCGCGTCTGGAAATGGCTACACCTTC
clone_size: many; j_call: TRBJ2-1; v_call: TRBV19; d_call: -; cdr3_aa: CASSIRAAPNEQFF; cdr3_nt: TGTGCCAGTAGTATTCGGGCAGCCCCCAATGAGCAGTTCTTC
clone_size: many; j_call: TRBJ2-2; v_call: TRBV11-1; d_call: TRBD1; cdr3_aa: CASSLNRDRGKNTGELFF; cdr3_nt: TGTGCCAGCAGCTTGAATCGGGACAGGGGAAAAAACACCGGGGAGCTGTTTTTT
clone_size: -; j_call: TRBJ1-3; v_call: TRBV5-4; d_call: -; cdr3_aa: CASSLDRNSGNTIYF; cdr3_nt: TGTGCCAGCAGCTTGGACAGGAACTCTGGAAACACCATATATTTT
clone_size: many; j_call: TRBJ2-1; v_call: TRBV9; d_call: TRBD2; cdr3_aa: CASSDSGSVGDEQFF; cdr3_nt: TGTGCCAGCAGCGATAGCGGGAGCGTCGGGGATGAGCAGTTCTTC
clone_size: many; j_call: TRBJ1-2; v_call: TRBV5-5; d_call: -; cdr3_aa: CASSFTTGTEGDGYTF; cdr3_nt: TGTGCCAGCAGCTTTACAACAGGGACTGAGGGAGATGGCTACACCTTC
clone_size: many; j_call: TRBJ1-2; v_call: TRBV28; d_call: -; cdr3_aa: CASRPPGTYGYTF; cdr3_nt: TGTGCCAGCAGGCCGCCAGGGACCTATGGCTACACCTTC
clone_size: -; j_call: TRBJ1-6; v_call: TRBV5-5; d_call: -; cdr3_aa: CASSLDFYSDSPLRF; cdr3_nt: TGTGCCAGCAGCCTCGATTTTTATTCGGATTCACCCCTCCGCTTT
clone_size: many; j_call: TRBJ2-1; v_call: TRBV24-1; d_call: -; cdr3_aa: CATSFGGGREFF; cdr3_nt: TGTGCCACCAGTTTTGGTGGGGGGAGAGAGTTCTTC
clone_size: many; j_call: TRBJ1-5; v_call: TRBV19; d_call: -; cdr3_aa: CASRISAGADSNQPQHF; cdr3_nt: TGTGCCAGTAGGATATCCGCCGGGGCCGATAGCAATCAGCCCCAGCATTTT
clone_size: many; j_call: TRBJ1-2; v_call: TRBV20-1; d_call: TRBD1; cdr3_aa: CSATDRGLGGYTF; cdr3_nt: TGCAGTGCTACAGACAGGGGGCTAGGTGGCTACACCTTC
clone_size: many; j_call: TRBJ2-3; v_call: TRBV12-3/TRBV12-4; d_call: -; cdr3_aa: CASNQGSTDTQYF; cdr3_nt: TGTGCCAGCAACCAGGGTAGCACAGATACGCAGTATTTT
clone_size: many; j_call: TRBJ2-5; v_call: TRBV5-5; d_call: -; cdr3_aa: CASSLGSGTETQYF; cdr3_nt: TGTGCCAGCAGCTTGGGTAGCGGTACGGAGACCCAGTACTTC
clone_size: -; j_call: TRBJ1-6; v_call: TRBV6-1; d_call: -; cdr3_aa: CATLVGGNSPLHF; cdr3_nt: TGTGCCACCTTAGTTGGGGGTAATTCACCCCTCCACTTT
clone_size: many; j_call: TRBJ1-2; v_call: TRBV6-5; d_call: -; cdr3_aa: CASSYSSSQFNGYTF; cdr3_nt: TGTGCCAGCAGTTACTCCTCGTCTCAGTTTAATGGCTACACCTTC
clone_size: many; j_call: TRBJ2-2; v_call: TRBV6-4; d_call: TRBD1; cdr3_aa: CASRGQALGTGELFF; cdr3_nt: TGTGCCAGCAGAGGACAGGCGCTGGGCACCGGGGAGCTGTTTTTT
clone_size: many; j_call: TRBJ1-6; v_call: TRBV20-1; d_call: TRBD1; cdr3_aa: CSAVRDRGRSPLHF; cdr3_nt: TGCAGTGCTGTCCGGGACAGGGGGCGTTCACCCCTCCACTTT
clone_size: many; j_call: TRBJ1-4; v_call: TRBV5-1; d_call: TRBD1; cdr3_aa: CASSLAGTGNEKLFF; cdr3_nt: TGCGCCAGCAGCTTGGCCGGGACAGGGAATGAAAAACTGTTTTTT
clone_size: few; j_call: TRBJ1-2; v_call: TRBV5-1; d_call: TRBD1; cdr3_aa: CASSNDRGAAGYTF; cdr3_nt: TGCGCCAGCAGCAATGACAGGGGAGCAGCTGGCTACACCTTC
clone_size: -; j_call: TRBJ1-1; v_call: TRBV5-1; d_call: -; cdr3_aa: CASSSWGRRTEAFF; cdr3_nt: TGCGCCAGCAGCTCCTGGGGGCGACGGACTGAAGCTTTCTTT
clone_size: -; j_call: TRBJ1-2; v_call: TRBV19; d_call: -; cdr3_aa: CARIKDRPTTNGYTF; cdr3_nt: TGTGCCAGGATTAAAGACAGGCCAACGACGAATGGCTACACCTTC
clone_size: few; j_call: TRBJ1-5; v_call: TRBV6-1; d_call: -; cdr3_aa: CASSEQRSAGQPQHF; cdr3_nt: TGTGCCAGCAGTGAACAGAGGTCGGCGGGTCAGCCCCAGCATTTT
clone_size: -; j_call: TRBJ1-1; v_call: TRBV20-1; d_call: -; cdr3_aa: CSASPRAAMNTEAFF; cdr3_nt: TGCAGTGCTAGCCCTAGGGCAGCTATGAACACTGAAGCTTTCTTT
clone_size: many; j_call: TRBJ1-5; v_call: TRBV30; d_call: TRBD1; cdr3_aa: CAWSTGQLNQPQHF; cdr3_nt: TGTGCCTGGAGTACGGGACAGTTAAATCAGCCCCAGCATTTT
clone_size: -; j_call: TRBJ1-2; v_call: TRBV6-1; d_call: -; cdr3_aa: CASSESGMYGYTF; cdr3_nt: TGTGCCAGCAGTGAATCGGGGATGTATGGCTACACCTTC
clone_size: many; j_call: TRBJ2-1; v_call: TRBV7-6; d_call: -; cdr3_aa: CASSPGTENEQFF; cdr3_nt: TGTGCCAGCAGCCCAGGGACGGAAAATGAGCAGTTCTTC
clone_size: many; j_call: TRBJ1-5; v_call: TRBV27; d_call: TRBD1; cdr3_aa: CASSPQGWNQPQHF; cdr3_nt: TGTGCCAGCAGTCCACAGGGGTGGAATCAGCCCCAGCATTTT
clone_size: few; j_call: TRBJ1-5; v_call: TRBV3-1; d_call: TRBD1; cdr3_aa: CASSQGTGVNQPQHF; cdr3_nt: TGTGCCAGCAGCCAAGGTACAGGGGTCAATCAGCCCCAGCATTTT
clone_size: few; j_call: TRBJ2-3; v_call: TRBV30; d_call: TRBD2; cdr3_aa: CAWRTSGAGDTQYF; cdr3_nt: TGTGCCTGGAGGACTAGCGGGGCGGGGGATACGCAGTATTTT
clone_size: many; j_call: TRBJ2-7; v_call: TRBV6-5; d_call: TRBD2; cdr3_aa: CASSGSGTSGLLRNEQYF; cdr3_nt: TGTGCCAGCAGTGGTTCCGGGACTAGCGGACTCCTTAGGAACGAGCAGTACTTC
clone_size: -; j_call: TRBJ1-5; v_call: TRBV19; d_call: -; cdr3_aa: CASSKGWGVNQPQHF; cdr3_nt: TGTGCCAGTAGTAAGGGTTGGGGGGTAAATCAGCCCCAGCATTTT
clone_size: -; j_call: TRBJ2-1; v_call: TRBV30; d_call: TRBD2; cdr3_aa: CAWSVSVSGSMRQLF; cdr3_nt: TGTGCCTGGAGTGTAAGTGTTAGCGGGAGTATGCGGCAGCTCTTC